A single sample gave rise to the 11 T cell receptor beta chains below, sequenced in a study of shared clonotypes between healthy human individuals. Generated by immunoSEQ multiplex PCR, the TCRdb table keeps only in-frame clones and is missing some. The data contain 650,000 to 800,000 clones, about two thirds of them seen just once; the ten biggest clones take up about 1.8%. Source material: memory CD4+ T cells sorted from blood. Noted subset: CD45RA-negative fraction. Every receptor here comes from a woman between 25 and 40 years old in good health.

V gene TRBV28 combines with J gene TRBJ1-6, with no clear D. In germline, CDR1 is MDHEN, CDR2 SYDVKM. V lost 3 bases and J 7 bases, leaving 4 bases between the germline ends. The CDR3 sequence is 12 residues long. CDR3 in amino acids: CASSFVNSPLHF. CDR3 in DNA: TGTGCCAGCAGTTTTGTGAATTCACCCCTCCACTTT.

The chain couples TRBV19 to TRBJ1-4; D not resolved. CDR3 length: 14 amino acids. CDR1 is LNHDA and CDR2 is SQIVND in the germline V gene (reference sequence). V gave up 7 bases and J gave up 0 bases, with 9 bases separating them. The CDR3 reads CASTWGSTNEKLFF. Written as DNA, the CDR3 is TGTGCCAGTACCTGGGGATCAACTAATGAAAAACTGTTTTTT. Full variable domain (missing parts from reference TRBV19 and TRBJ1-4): DGGITQSPKYLFRKEGQNVTLSCEQNLNHDAMYWYRQDPGQGLRLIYYSQIVNDFQKGDIAEGYSVSREKKESFPLTVTSAQKNPTAFYLCASTWGSTNEKLFFGSGTQLSVL.

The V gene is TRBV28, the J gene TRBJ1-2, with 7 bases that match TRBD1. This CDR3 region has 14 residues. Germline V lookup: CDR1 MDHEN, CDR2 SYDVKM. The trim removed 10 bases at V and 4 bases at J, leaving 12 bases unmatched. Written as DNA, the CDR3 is TGTGCCACACGAACAGGGGTTGGGGGCTATGGCTACACCTTC. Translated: CATRTGVGGYGYTF.

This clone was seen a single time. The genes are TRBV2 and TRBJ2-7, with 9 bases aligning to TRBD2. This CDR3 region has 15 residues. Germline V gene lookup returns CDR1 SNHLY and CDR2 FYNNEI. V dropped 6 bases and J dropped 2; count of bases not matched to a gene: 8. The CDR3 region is CASSASGRNPYEQYF. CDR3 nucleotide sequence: TGTGCCAGCAGCGCGAGCGGGAGGAACCCCTACGAGCAGTACTTC.

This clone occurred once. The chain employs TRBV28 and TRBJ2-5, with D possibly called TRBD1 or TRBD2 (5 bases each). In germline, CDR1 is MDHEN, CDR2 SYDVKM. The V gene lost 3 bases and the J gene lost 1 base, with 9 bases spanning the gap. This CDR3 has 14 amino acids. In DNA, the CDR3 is TGTGCCAGCAGTTTGAGAGGGGTCCAAGAGACCCAGTACTTC. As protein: CASSLRGVQETQYF.

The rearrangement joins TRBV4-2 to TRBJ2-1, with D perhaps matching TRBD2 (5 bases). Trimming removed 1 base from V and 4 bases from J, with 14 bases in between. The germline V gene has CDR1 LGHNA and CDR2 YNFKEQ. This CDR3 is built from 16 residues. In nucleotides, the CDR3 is TGTGCCAGCAGCCAAGCCTTGAGCGGAGTGTACAATGAGCAGTTCTTC. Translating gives CASSQALSGVYNEQFF.

The CDR3 sequence: CASSSPGDLADEQYF. CDR3 DNA: TGTGCCAGCAGCTCACCAGGGGACTTGGCGGACGAGCAGTACTTC. V is TRBV5-4 and J is TRBJ2-7; TRBD1 or TRBD2 may be the D gene (6 bases each). This CDR3 is 15 amino acids long. CDR1 and CDR2 (germline): SGHNT, YYREEE (reference sequence). The germline V and J ends were trimmed by 3 bases and 5 bases, with 18 bases remaining between them.

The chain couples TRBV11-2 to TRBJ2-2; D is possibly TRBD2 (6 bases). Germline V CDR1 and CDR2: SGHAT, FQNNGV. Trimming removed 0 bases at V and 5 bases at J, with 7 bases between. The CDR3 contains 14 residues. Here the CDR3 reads CASSLDRGTGELFF. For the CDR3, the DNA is TGTGCCAGCAGCTTAGATCGGGGGACCGGGGAGCTGTTTTTT.

The CDR3 DNA sequence: TGTGCCAGCAGCTTAGAATTTGAGGGGGGACTGTTTTTT. Translation: CASSLEFEGGLFF. This chain uses TRBV7-9 with TRBJ1-4, with a possible D match to TRBD1 (6 bases). The CDR3 extends over 13 amino acids. Germline-derived CDR1 and CDR2 are SEHNR and FQNEAQ (reference sequence). Trimming shortened V by 1 base and J by 13 bases, and 13 bases separated the two germline ends.

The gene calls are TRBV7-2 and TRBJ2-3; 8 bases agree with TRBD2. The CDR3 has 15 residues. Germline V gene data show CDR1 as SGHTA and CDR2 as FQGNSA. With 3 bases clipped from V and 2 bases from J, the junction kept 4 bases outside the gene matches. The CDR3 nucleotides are TGTGCCAGCAGCTTTCGGGAGGGCCCCACAGATACGCAGTATTTT. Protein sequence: CASSFREGPTDTQYF. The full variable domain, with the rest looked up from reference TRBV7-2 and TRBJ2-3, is GAGVSQSPSNKVTEKGKDVELRCDPISGHTALYWYRQSLGQGLEFLIYFQGNSAPDKSGLPSDRFSAERTGGSVSTLTIQRTQQEDSAVYLCASSFREGPTDTQYFGPGTRLTVL.

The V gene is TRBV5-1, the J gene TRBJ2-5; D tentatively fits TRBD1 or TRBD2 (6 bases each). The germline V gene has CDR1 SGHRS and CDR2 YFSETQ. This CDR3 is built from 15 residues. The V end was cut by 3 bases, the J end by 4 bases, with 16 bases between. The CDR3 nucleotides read TGCGCCAGCAGCTCCGGAGGGGGGAGTACAGAGACCCAGTACTTC. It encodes CASSSGGGSTETQYF.